These 15 T cell receptor beta chains came from one sample sequenced in a study of T cell responses to AZD1222 COVID-19 vaccine. Clones were read by immunoSEQ multiplex PCR, and TCRdb kept only the in-frame ones, dropping some. This table has approximately 90,000 clones, roughly 90% appearing once. This specimen consisted of peripheral blood, obtained on day 0 of AZD1222 vaccination. Receptor source: an adult in good health.

The rearrangement joins TRBV12-3 or TRBV12-4 to TRBJ2-5; no definite D call. This CDR3 has 11 amino acids. V shed 6 bases and J shed 4 bases, with 6 bases lying between them. CDR3 loop: CASRGVETQYF. The CDR3 DNA follows: TGTGCCAGCAGGGGCGTAGAGACCCAGTACTTC.

The rearrangement joins TRBV5-1 to TRBJ2-1; 11 nucleotides match TRBD1. V lost 4 bases and J lost 4; bases outside the gene matches: 7. This CDR3 contains 16 residues. CDR1 is SGHRS, CDR2 YFSETQ, per germline. The CDR3 is CASSLGGTGGYNEQFF. DNA of the CDR3: TGCGCCAGCAGCCTGGGCGGGACAGGGGGTTACAATGAGCAGTTCTTC.

The chain has TRBV6-2 or TRBV6-3 and TRBJ2-5; D call uncertain. Germline V gives CDR1 MNHEY, CDR2 SVGEGT. The CDR3 covers 11 residues. Trimming pared 4 bases from V and 5 bases from J, leaving 5 bases between. CDR3 sequence reads: CASSWSETQYF. As DNA, the CDR3 is TGTGCCAGCAGTTGGTCGGAGACCCAGTACTTC.

The V gene is TRBV6-4, the J gene TRBJ2-3; D possibly corresponds to TRBD2 (6 bases). V was trimmed by 5 bases and J by 4 bases, leaving 16 bases between them. The CDR3 covers 15 residues. CDR1 is MRHNA and CDR2 is SNTAGT in the germline V gene. This CDR3 reads CASSPDGLPPDTQYF. In nucleotides, the CDR3 is TGTGCCAGCAGTCCGGACGGACTACCCCCAGATACGCAGTATTTT.

DNA of the CDR3: TGTGCCAGTAGTCAGACTAGCGGCAGCACAGATACGCAGTATTTT. This gives the protein CASSQTSGSTDTQYF. The genes are TRBV19 and TRBJ2-3; 9 bases line up with TRBD2. The CDR3 is 15 amino acids. Per the germline V gene, CDR1 is LNHDA and CDR2 is SQIVND (reference sequence). The ends lost 5 bases at V and 0 bases at J; junction bases unmatched: 3.

The rearrangement joins TRBV7-9 to TRBJ2-5, with 7 nucleotides matching TRBD1. The germline V gene has CDR1 SEHNR and CDR2 FQNEAQ (reference sequence). With V trimmed by 5 bases and J by 5 bases, 8 bases remained unmatched. The CDR3 spans 14 residues. CDR3 sequence reads: CASSPGDSRETQYF. The CDR3 bases are TGTGCCAGCAGCCCAGGGGACAGCCGGGAGACCCAGTACTTC.

Note on this clone: The germline gene is not matched at one end of the junction; a read error may be the cause. This chain connects TRBV7-7 to TRBJ2-5; 7 bases are shared with TRBD2. Germline CDR1 is SSHAT and CDR2 is FNYEAQ (reference sequence). The CDR3 runs 15 residues. CDR3 loop: CASSPRGGQQETQYF. The CDR3 bases are TGTGCTAGCAGCCCGAGGGGAGGGCAACAAGAGACCCAGTACTTC.

This clone was detected once. The rearrangement uses TRBV4-1 and TRBJ1-2; D unresolved. The germline V gene encodes CDR1 MGHRA and CDR2 YSYEKL. CDR3 size: 15 residues. V lost 0 bases, J lost 4 bases, and 12 bases lay in between. DNA of the CDR3: TGCGCCAGCAGCCAAGAGGTCTGGACGGTCTATGGCTACACCTTC. This gives the protein CASSQEVWTVYGYTF.

Comments on this clone: This same CDR3 is encoded by further DNA sequences in the sample. The CDR3 spells CASSPTGGKTEAFF. The CDR3 bases are TGTGCCAGCTCTCCCACCGGGGGAAAGACTGAAGCTTTCTTT. The chain carries TRBV18 and TRBJ1-1, with a possible D match to TRBD1 (5 bases). Trimming shortened V by 6 bases and J by 5 bases, and 16 bases separated the two germline ends. Germline CDR1 reads KGHSH; CDR2 reads LQKENI. The CDR3 loop spans 14 amino acids.

The V and J genes are TRBV30 and TRBJ2-5; D is undetermined. Looked up from germline, CDR1 is GTSNPN and CDR2 is SVGIG (reference sequence). V was shortened by 3 bases and J by 7 bases, with 15 bases between the two germline ends. The length of the CDR3 is 13 residues. For the CDR3, the DNA is TGTGCCTGGAGACTGGCAGCCCGCGCGACCCAGTACTTC. As protein: CAWRLAARATQYF.

For the CDR3, the DNA is TGTGCCAGCAGCCGGCCTAGCGTCGGCTTTCGGAATACGCAGTATTTT. This encodes CASSRPSVGFRNTQYF. The V gene is TRBV14, the J gene TRBJ2-3; tentative D call: TRBD2 (6 bases). V lost 4 bases, J lost 7 bases, and 21 bases lay in between. The CDR3 is 16 amino acids. Germline CDR1 is SGHDN and CDR2 is FVKESK.

This chain connects TRBV6-6 to TRBJ1-6; D unresolved. CDR1 is MNHNY, CDR2 SVGAGI, per germline (reference sequence). This CDR3 comprises 13 residues. V dropped 8 bases and J dropped 5 bases, with 10 bases sitting between them. CDR3 in amino acids: CASGNNDNSPLHF. As DNA, the CDR3 is TGTGCCAGCGGAAATAATGATAATTCACCCCTCCACTTT.

This clone showed up just a few times. This rearrangement joins TRBV6-4 to TRBJ1-6; D ambiguous. Trimming took 8 bases from V and 8 from J, leaving 13 bases between them. The CDR3 has 13 amino acids. Per the germline V gene, CDR1 is MRHNA and CDR2 is SNTAGT. The CDR3 loop reads CASGEGVYSPLHF. The CDR3 DNA reads TGTGCCAGCGGCGAGGGTGTTTATTCACCCCTCCACTTT.

The chain employs TRBV28 and TRBJ1-5, with D tentatively TRBD1 (5 bases). This CDR3 spans 14 amino acids. Germline CDR1 is MDHEN and CDR2 is SYDVKM. The germline V and J ends were trimmed by 0 bases and 6 bases, with 9 bases remaining between them. The CDR3 here is CASSLWMGGQPQHF. CDR3 coding DNA: TGTGCCAGCAGTTTATGGATGGGGGGTCAGCCCCAGCATTTT.

This chain uses TRBV27 with TRBJ1-2; D is perhaps TRBD1 (6 bases). This CDR3 spans 15 amino acids. Looked up from germline, CDR1 is MNHEY and CDR2 is SMNVEV (reference sequence). Trimming shortened V by 8 bases and J by 4 bases, and 20 bases separated the two germline ends. The CDR3 DNA follows: TGTGCCAGCGGTCCCGGGGGGGGCGCGAGCTATGGCTACACCTTC. It translates to CASGPGGGASYGYTF.